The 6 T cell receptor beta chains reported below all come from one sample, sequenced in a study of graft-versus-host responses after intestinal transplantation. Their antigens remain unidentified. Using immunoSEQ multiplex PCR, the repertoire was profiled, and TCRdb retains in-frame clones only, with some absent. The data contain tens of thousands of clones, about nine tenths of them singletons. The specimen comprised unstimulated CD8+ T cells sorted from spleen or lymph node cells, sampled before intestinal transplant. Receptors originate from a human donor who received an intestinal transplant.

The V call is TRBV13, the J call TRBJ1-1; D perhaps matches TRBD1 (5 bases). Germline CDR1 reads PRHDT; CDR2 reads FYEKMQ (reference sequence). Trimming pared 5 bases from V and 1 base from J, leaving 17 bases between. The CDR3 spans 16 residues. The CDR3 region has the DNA TGTGCCAGCAGCCCGCGAGGGGCTCGCGCGAACACTGAAGCTTTCTTT. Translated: CASSPRGARANTEAFF.

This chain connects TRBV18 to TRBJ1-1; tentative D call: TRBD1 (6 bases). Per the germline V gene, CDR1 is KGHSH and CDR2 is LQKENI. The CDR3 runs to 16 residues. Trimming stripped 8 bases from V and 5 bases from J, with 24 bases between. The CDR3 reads CASTKYPLGAETEAFF. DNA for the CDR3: TGTGCCAGCACCAAATACCCTCTGGGGGCAGAGACTGAAGCTTTCTTT.

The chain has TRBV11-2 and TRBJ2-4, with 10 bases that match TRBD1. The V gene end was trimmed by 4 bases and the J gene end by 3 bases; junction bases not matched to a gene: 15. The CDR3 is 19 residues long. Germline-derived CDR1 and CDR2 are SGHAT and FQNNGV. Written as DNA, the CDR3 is TGTGCCAGCAGCTCTGCCCTTCCCGGGACAGGGGCCTACAAAAACATTCAGTACTTC. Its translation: CASSSALPGTGAYKNIQYF.

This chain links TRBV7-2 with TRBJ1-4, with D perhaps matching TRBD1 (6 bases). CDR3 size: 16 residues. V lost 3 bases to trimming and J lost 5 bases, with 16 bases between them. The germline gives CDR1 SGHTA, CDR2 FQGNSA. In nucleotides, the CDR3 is TGTGCCAGCAGCTTCGGAACGGACAGTGGGAATGAAAAACTGTTTTTT. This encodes CASSFGTDSGNEKLFF.

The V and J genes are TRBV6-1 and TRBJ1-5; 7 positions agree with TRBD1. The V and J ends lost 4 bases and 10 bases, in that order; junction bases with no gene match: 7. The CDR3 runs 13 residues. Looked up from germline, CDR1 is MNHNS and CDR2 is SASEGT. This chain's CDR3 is CASSATNRGPQHF. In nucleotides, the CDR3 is TGTGCCAGCAGTGCTACGAACAGGGGCCCCCAGCATTTT.

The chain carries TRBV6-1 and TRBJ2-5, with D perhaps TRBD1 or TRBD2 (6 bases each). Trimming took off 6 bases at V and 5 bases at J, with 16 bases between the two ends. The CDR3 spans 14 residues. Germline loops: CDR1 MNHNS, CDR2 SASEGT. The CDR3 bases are TGTGCCAGCAGGCCCTGGGGGGCTGGGGAGACCCAGTACTTC. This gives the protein CASRPWGAGETQYF.